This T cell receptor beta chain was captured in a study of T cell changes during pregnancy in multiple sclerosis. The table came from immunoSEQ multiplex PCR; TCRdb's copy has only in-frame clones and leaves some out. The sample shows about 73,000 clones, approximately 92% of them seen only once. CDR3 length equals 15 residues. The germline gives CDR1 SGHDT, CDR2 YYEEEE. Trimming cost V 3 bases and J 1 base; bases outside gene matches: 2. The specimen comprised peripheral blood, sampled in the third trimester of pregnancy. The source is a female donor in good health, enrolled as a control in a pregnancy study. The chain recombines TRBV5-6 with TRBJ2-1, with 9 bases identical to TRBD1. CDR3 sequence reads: CASSWGQGSYNEQFF. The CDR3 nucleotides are TGTGCCAGCAGCTGGGGACAGGGTTCCTACAATGAGCAGTTCTTC. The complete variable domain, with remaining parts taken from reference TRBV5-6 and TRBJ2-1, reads DAGVTQSPTHLIKTRGQQVTLRCSPKSGHDTVSWYQQALGQGPQFIFQYYEEEERQRGNFPDRFSGHQFPNYSSELNVNALLLGDSALYLCASSWGQGSYNEQFFGPGTRLTVL.